This T cell receptor beta chain is from a study of T cell changes during pregnancy in multiple sclerosis. Germline CDR1 GTSNPN, CDR2 SVGIG (reference sequence). V lost 2 bases, J lost 2 bases, and 7 bases lay in between. The CDR3 consists of 13 residues. TCRdb's copy holds only in-frame clones and misses some; the assay was immunoSEQ multiplex PCR. The repertoire has fewer than 35,000 clones, 90% of them found once; the top ten carry about 0.4%. This specimen was CD4+ T cells from peripheral blood mononuclear cells, taken in the second trimester of pregnancy. The receptor comes from a female donor in good health, enrolled as a control in a pregnancy study. The rearrangement links TRBV30 to TRBJ2-1, with a tentative D call TRBD2 (6 bases). In DNA form, the CDR3 reads TGTGCCTGGAGTCCGGGGGCCTACAATGAGCAGTTCTTC. Protein product: CAWSPGAYNEQFF.